The 15 T cell receptor beta chains in this list originate from one sample, sequenced in a study of vaccination effects on CD4 cells after COVID-19. The method was immunoSEQ multiplex PCR; TCRdb's version includes in-frame clones alone and lacks a portion of them. The data contain approximately 61,000 clones, about three quarters of them singletons. ViraFEST used viral peptide pools to expand antigen-specific CD4+ T cells before sequencing. CD4+ T cells were isolated after 10 days of culture. Of the BNT162b2 and mRNA-1273 vaccines, participants received two doses of one or the other. These TCRs are of unknown antigen specificity. Sample: CD4+ T cells from PBMCs cultured with HCoV-229E spike peptides, taken after COVID-19 vaccination. These receptor sequences come from a human donor who received a COVID-19 vaccine.

This clone was observed once. V is TRBV3-1 (or the pseudogene TRBV3-2) and J is TRBJ2-3; 9 bases are shared with TRBD2. From germline, CDR1 is LGHDT and CDR2 YNNKEL (reference sequence). Trimming removed 3 bases from V and 3 bases from J; junction bases left unmatched: 10. The CDR3 spans 17 residues. The CDR3 loop reads CASSHTTRGGLTDTQYF. CDR3 in DNA: TGTGCCAGCAGCCACACAACGCGGGGGGGCCTAACAGATACGCAGTATTTT.

This clone was observed a handful of times. This sequence joins TRBV27 and TRBJ2-2, with D possibly matching TRBD1 (6 bases). There are 17 residues in the CDR3. CDR1 and CDR2 (germline): MNHEY, SMNVEV (reference sequence). Trimming took off 2 bases at V and 0 bases at J, with 13 bases between the two ends. CDR3 sequence (DNA): TGTGCCAGCAGTTTACACAGGGATTCCTCGAACACCGGGGAGCTGTTTTTT. Protein: CASSLHRDSSNTGELFF.

The rearrangement links TRBV11-1 to TRBJ2-5; TRBD1 matches 11 bases. Trimming at V came to 6 bases and at J to 5 bases, leaving 5 bases not matched to a gene. Germline-derived CDR1 and CDR2 are SGHAT and FQDESV (reference sequence). There are 14 residues in the CDR3. CDR3 sequence (DNA): TGTGCCAGCAGGTCGGACAGGGGGCAGGAGACCCAGTACTTC. It yields the protein CASRSDRGQETQYF.

The chain employs TRBV3-1 (or the pseudogene TRBV3-2) and TRBJ1-2; 9 positions match TRBD1. The CDR3 length is 14 residues. Germline lookup yields CDR1 LGHDT and CDR2 YNNKEL (reference sequence). Unmatched junction bases numbered 5, after V lost 3 bases and J lost 6 bases. The CDR3 DNA reads as TGTGCCAGCAGCCATTGGGACAGGGAAGATGGCTACACCTTC. This sequence encodes CASSHWDREDGYTF.

This clone was counted only a few times. The chain uses TRBV18 and TRBJ2-1; D remains unclear. Germline lookup yields CDR1 KGHSH and CDR2 LQKENI. V was cut by 2 bases and J by 6 bases, with 11 bases left in between. This CDR3 is 14 amino acids long. CDR3 DNA sequence: TGTGCCAGCTCACCAAGGCAGTCGGGCAATGAGCAGTTCTTC. This codes for CASSPRQSGNEQFF.

The chain has TRBV9 and TRBJ2-5; TRBD1 matches 12 bases. Trimming removed 0 bases from V and 4 bases from J; junction bases left unmatched: 4. This CDR3 comprises 16 residues. Per the germline V gene, CDR1 is SGDLS and CDR2 is YYNGEE. Written as DNA, the CDR3 is TGTGCCAGCAGCGTAGTGGGGACAGGGGGCTTAGAGACCCAGTACTTC. Translating gives CASSVVGTGGLETQYF.

J is TRBJ1-1 and V is TRBV14; D is possibly TRBD1 (5 bases). CDR3 length: 14 residues. Germline-derived CDR1 and CDR2 are SGHDN and FVKESK. The V end was cut by 4 bases, the J end by 4 bases, with 13 bases between. The CDR3 nucleotides read TGTGCCAGCAGCCCCCGTTGGGGGGGCACTGAAGCTTTCTTT. This encodes CASSPRWGGTEAFF.

The genes are TRBV24-1 and TRBJ2-5; 8 bases match TRBD1. V was clipped by 6 bases and J by 7 bases; unmatched bases: 3. The CDR3 contains 12 residues. From germline, CDR1 is KGHDR and CDR2 SFDVKD. In DNA, the CDR3 is TGTGCCACCAGTAAAACAGGGGGGACCCAGTACTTC. It codes for CATSKTGGTQYF.

This chain links TRBV30 with TRBJ1-1; TRBD1 agrees at 7 bases. The CDR3 covers 12 residues. Germline-derived CDR1 and CDR2 are GTSNPN and SVGIG (reference sequence). V lost 1 base to trimming and J lost 7 bases; unmatched junction nucleotides: 3. The CDR3 region is CAWSGGDSEAFF. The CDR3, as DNA: TGTGCCTGGAGTGGCGGGGACAGTGAAGCTTTCTTT.

This clone has more than one count but fewer than ten. This chain connects TRBV30 to TRBJ1-1, with D maybe TRBD1 (6 bases). Per germline, CDR1 GTSNPN and CDR2 SVGIG (reference sequence). Trimming shortened V by 4 bases and J by 1 base, and 13 bases separated the two germline ends. CDR3 size: 14 residues. In DNA form, the CDR3 reads TGTGCCTGGACCCGCGGGGGCTGGAACACTGAAGCTTTCTTT. Its translation is CAWTRGGWNTEAFF.

The V gene is TRBV6-1, the J gene TRBJ1-5; D uncertain. Germline CDR1 reads MNHNS; CDR2 reads SASEGT. The CDR3 is 14 amino acids. With 2 bases removed from V and 6 bases from J, the gap between germline ends came to 11 bases. CDR3 in amino acids: CASSELGGGQPQHF. The DNA for the CDR3 is TGTGCCAGCAGTGAATTGGGAGGTGGTCAGCCCCAGCATTTT.

This chain connects TRBV6-4 to TRBJ2-3, with 10 bases matching TRBD1. The V segment lost 4 bases and the J segment 1 base; nucleotides outside the gene matches: 8. The length of the CDR3 is 17 residues. Looked up from germline, CDR1 is MRHNA and CDR2 is SNTAGT. CDR3 in amino acids: CASSASGQGRGTDTQYF. The CDR3 DNA follows: TGTGCCAGCAGTGCCTCGGGACAGGGGAGAGGCACAGATACGCAGTATTTT.

A few counts support this clone. V gene TRBV6-5 combines with J gene TRBJ2-1; 12 nucleotides match TRBD2. The V gene end was trimmed by 6 bases and the J gene end by 2 bases; junction bases not matched to a gene: 2. Germline V lookup: CDR1 MNHEY, CDR2 SVGAGI. CDR3 length: 15 amino acids. As DNA, the CDR3 is TGTGCCAGCAGGCGACTAGCGGGGGCCTACAATGAGCAGTTCTTC. It codes for CASRRLAGAYNEQFF.

The chain couples TRBV7-2 to TRBJ2-4, with D perhaps matching TRBD1 (5 bases). The CDR3 extends over 14 amino acids. V lost 2 bases and J lost 4, with 9 bases in between. Germline values: CDR1 SGHTA, CDR2 FQGNSA. The CDR3 DNA reads TGTGCCAGCAGCTTAAACAGGAGAAAAAACATTCAGTACTTC. Amino acid sequence: CASSLNRRKNIQYF.

This clone was observed once. CDR3 nucleotide sequence: TGTGCCAGCAGTGATGGTCGGTTCTCCTACGAGCAGTACGTC. Its protein is CASSDGRFSYEQYV. This chain joins TRBV2 and TRBJ2-7, with D unclear. The CDR3 extends over 14 amino acids. V lost 3 bases to trimming and J lost 0 bases, with 9 bases between them. CDR1 is SNHLY, CDR2 FYNNEI, per germline.